This T cell receptor (beta chain) was captured in a study of spatial heterogeneity in lung cancer. By frequency in the sample, this clonotype is medium-sized. CDR1 SGHAT and CDR2 FQNNGV come from the germline V gene. The CDR3 runs 12 residues. The V gene lost 5 bases and the J gene lost 1 base, with 5 bases spanning the gap. Every TCR cDNA molecule bore a unique molecular identifier. TCRdb re-derived calls from the 5' RACE reads in MiXCR, one entry per CDR3 protein. The profile covers 1,300 or so distinct CDR3 sequences, with roughly 6.8% appearing a single time and about a sixth taken by the ten largest. As to time point: sample taken at primary tumor resection.

This sequence originates from a male donor with early-stage non-small cell lung cancer. This sample comprised normal lung tissue next to the tumor, obtained at surgery. The gene calls are TRBV11-2 and TRBJ1-1; D ambiguous. In DNA, the CDR3 is TGTGCCAGCAGCGTACAGAACACTGAAGCTTTCTTT. Translation: CASSVQNTEAFF.